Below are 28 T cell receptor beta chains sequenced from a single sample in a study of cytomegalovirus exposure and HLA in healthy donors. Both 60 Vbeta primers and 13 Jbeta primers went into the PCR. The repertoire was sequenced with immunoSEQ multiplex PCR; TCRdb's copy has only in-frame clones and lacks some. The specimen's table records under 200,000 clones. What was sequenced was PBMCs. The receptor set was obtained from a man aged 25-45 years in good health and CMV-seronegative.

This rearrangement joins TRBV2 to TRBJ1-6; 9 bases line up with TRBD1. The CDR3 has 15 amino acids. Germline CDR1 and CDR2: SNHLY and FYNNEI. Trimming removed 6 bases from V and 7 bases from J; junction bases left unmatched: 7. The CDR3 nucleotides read TGTGCCAGCAGCCGGGACAGGGATCGGAATTCACCCCTCCACTTT. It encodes CASSRDRDRNSPLHF. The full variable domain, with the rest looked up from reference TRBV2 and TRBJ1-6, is EPEVTQTPSHQVTQMGQEVILRCVPISNHLYFYWYRQILGQKVEFLVSFYNNEISEKSEIFDDQFSVERPDGSNFTLKIRSTKLEDSAMYFCASSRDRDRNSPLHFGNGTRLTVT.

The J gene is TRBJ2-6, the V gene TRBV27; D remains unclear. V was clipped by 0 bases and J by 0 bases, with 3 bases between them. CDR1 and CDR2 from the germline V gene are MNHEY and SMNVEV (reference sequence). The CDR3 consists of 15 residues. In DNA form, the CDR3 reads TGTGCCAGCAGTTTATCTATCTCTGGGGCCAACGTCCTGACTTTC. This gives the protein CASSLSISGANVLTF.

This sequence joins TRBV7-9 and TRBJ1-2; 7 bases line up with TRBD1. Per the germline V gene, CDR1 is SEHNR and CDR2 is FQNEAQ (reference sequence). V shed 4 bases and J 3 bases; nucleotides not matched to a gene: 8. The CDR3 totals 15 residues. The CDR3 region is CASSSGEGAHYGYTF. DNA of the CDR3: TGTGCCAGCAGCTCCGGCGAGGGGGCTCACTATGGCTACACCTTC.

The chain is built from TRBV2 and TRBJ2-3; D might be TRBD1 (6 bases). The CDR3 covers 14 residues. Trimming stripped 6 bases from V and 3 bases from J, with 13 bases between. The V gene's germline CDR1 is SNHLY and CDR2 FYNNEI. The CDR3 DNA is TGTGCCAGCAGGGTACAGGGAACTACAGATACGCAGTATTTT. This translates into CASRVQGTTDTQYF.

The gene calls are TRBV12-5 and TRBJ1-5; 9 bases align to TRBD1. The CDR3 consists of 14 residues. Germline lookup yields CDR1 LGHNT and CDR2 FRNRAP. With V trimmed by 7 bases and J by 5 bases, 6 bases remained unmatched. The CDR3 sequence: CASDPGQGDQPQHF. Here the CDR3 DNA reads TGTGCTAGTGACCCGGGACAGGGCGATCAGCCCCAGCATTTT. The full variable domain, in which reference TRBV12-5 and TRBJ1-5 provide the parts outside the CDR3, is DARVTQTPRHKVTEMGQEVTMRCQPILGHNTVFWYRQTMMQGLELLAYFRNRAPLDDSGMPKDRFSAEMPDATLATLKIQPSEPRDSAVYFCASDPGQGDQPQHFGDGTRLSIL.

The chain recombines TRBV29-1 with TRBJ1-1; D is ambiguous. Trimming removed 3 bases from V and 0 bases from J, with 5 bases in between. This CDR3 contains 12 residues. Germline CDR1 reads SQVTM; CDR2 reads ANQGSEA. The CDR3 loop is CSVDTVNTEAFF. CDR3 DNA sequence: TGCAGCGTTGATACGGTGAACACTGAAGCTTTCTTT. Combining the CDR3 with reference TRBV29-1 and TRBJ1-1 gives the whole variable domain SAVISQKPSRDICQRGTSLTIQCQVDSQVTMMFWYRQQPGQSLTLIATANQGSEATYESGFVIDKFPISRPNLTFSTLTVSNMSPEDSSIYLCSVDTVNTEAFFGQGTRLTVV.

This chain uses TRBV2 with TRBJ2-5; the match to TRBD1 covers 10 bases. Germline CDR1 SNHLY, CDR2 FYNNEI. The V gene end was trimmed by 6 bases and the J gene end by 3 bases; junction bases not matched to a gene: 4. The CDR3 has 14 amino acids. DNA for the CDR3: TGTGCCAGCAGCGGACAGGGGGTGGAAGAGACCCAGTACTTC. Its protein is CASSGQGVEETQYF.

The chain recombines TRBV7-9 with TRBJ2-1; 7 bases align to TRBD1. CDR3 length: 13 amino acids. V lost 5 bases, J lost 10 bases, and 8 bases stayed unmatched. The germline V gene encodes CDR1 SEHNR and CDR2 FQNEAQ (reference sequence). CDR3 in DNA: TGTGCCAGCAGCCTTATTCAGGGGGTAGAGCAGTTCTTC. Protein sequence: CASSLIQGVEQFF.

This chain's CDR3 is CASSELQGNQPQHF. In DNA form, the CDR3 reads TGTGCCAGCAGTGAACTCCAGGGCAATCAGCCCCAGCATTTT. The J gene is TRBJ1-5, the V gene TRBV2; the D is unclear. Germline-derived CDR1 and CDR2 are SNHLY and FYNNEI. The CDR3 covers 14 residues. V was clipped by 2 bases and J by 2 bases, with 7 bases between them.

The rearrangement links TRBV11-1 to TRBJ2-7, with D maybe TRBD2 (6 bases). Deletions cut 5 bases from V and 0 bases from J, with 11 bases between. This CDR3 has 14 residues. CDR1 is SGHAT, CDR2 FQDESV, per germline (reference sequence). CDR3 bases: TGTGCCAGCAGCCAGACTAGTCTCTCCTACGAGCAGTACTTC. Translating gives CASSQTSLSYEQYF.

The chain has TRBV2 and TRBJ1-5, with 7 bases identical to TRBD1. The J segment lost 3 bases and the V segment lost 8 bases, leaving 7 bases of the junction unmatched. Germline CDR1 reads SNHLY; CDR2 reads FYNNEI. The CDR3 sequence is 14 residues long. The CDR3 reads CASSRQGFNQPQHF. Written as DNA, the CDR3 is TGTGCCAGCTCAAGACAGGGCTTCAATCAGCCCCAGCATTTT.

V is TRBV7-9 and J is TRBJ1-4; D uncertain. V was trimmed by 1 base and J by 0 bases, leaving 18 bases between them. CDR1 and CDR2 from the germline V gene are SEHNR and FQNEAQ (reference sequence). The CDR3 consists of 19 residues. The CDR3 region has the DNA TGTGCCAGCAGCTTAGAGCAGGAATCCTCAACGACAACTAATGAAAAACTGTTTTTT. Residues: CASSLEQESSTTTNEKLFF.

CDR3 sequence: CASSLKSGQTYEQYF. The CDR3 DNA reads as TGTGCCAGCAGTTTAAAGAGCGGGCAGACCTACGAGCAGTACTTC. V gene TRBV27 combines with J gene TRBJ2-7, with TRBD2 as a possible D gene (6 bases). With 2 bases removed from V and 2 bases from J, the gap between germline ends came to 13 bases. CDR3 length equals 15 residues. The germline V gene encodes CDR1 MNHEY and CDR2 SMNVEV (reference sequence).

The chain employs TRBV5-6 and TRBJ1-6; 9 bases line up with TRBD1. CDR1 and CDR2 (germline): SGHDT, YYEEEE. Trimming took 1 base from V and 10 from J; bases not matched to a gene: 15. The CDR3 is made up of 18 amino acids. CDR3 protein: CASSLFYRDRASGSPLHF. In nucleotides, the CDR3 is TGTGCCAGCAGCTTGTTTTACAGGGACAGGGCTTCAGGCTCACCCCTCCACTTT.

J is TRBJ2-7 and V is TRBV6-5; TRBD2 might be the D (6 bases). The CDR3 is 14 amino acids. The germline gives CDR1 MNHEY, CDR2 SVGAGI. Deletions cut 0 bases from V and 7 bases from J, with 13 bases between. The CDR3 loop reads CASSYSPGALEQYF. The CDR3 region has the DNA TGTGCCAGCAGTTACTCCCCGGGAGCTCTGGAGCAGTACTTC.

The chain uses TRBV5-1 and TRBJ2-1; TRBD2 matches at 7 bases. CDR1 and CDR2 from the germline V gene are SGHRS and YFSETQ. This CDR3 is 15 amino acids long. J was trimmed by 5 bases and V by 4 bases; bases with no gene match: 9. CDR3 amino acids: CASSLSGTGHNEQFF. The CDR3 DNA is TGCGCCAGCAGCCTCAGCGGGACGGGCCACAATGAGCAGTTCTTC.

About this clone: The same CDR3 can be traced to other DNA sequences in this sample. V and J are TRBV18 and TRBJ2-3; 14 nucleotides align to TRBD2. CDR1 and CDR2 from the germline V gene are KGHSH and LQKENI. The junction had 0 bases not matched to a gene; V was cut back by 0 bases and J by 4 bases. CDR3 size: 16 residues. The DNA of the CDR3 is TGTGCCAGCTCACCACCGGGACTAGCGGGGGCAGATACGCAGTATTTT. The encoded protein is CASSPPGLAGADTQYF.

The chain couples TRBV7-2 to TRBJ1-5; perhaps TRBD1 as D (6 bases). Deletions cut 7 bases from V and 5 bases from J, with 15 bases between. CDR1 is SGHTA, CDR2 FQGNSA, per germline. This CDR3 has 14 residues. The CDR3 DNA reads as TGTGCCAGCACCACAGGGTCAGGGGATCAGCCCCAGCATTTT. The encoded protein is CASTTGSGDQPQHF.

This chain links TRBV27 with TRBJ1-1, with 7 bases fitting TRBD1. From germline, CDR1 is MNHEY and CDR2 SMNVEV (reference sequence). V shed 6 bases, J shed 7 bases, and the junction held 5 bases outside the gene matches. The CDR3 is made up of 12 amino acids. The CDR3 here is CASSHRGVEAFF. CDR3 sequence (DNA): TGTGCCAGCAGCCACAGGGGCGTTGAAGCTTTCTTT.

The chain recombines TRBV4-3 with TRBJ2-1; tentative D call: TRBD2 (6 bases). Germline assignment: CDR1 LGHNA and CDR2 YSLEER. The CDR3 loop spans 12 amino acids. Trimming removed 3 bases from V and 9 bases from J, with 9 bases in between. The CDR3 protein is CASSHPSAEQFF. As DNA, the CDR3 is TGCGCCAGCAGCCATCCTAGCGCTGAGCAGTTCTTC.

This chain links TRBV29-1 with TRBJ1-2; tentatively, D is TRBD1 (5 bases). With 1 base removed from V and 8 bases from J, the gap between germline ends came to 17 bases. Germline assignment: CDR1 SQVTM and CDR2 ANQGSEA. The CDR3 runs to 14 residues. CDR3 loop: CSVEVDSRSRGYTF. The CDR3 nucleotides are TGCAGCGTTGAAGTCGACAGCCGTTCGAGGGGCTACACCTTC.

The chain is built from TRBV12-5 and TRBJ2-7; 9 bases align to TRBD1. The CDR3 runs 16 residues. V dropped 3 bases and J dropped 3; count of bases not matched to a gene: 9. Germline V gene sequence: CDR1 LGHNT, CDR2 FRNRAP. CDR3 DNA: TGTGCTAGTGGTTTCCCTGGAACAGGGGGCTTCTACGAGCAGTACTTC. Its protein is CASGFPGTGGFYEQYF.

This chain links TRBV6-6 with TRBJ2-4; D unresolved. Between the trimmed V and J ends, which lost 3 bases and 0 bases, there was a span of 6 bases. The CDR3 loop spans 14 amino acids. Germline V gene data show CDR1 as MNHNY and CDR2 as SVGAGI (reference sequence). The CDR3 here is CASSYELAKNIQYF. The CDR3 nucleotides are TGTGCCAGCAGTTATGAGCTAGCCAAAAACATTCAGTACTTC.

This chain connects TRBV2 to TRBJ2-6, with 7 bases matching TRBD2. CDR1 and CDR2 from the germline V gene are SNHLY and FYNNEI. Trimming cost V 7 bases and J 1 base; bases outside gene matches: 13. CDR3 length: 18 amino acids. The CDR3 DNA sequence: TGTGCCAGCACCCCTAGCGGCGGTTTCTGGTCTGGGGCCAACGTCCTGACTTTC. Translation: CASTPSGGFWSGANVLTF.

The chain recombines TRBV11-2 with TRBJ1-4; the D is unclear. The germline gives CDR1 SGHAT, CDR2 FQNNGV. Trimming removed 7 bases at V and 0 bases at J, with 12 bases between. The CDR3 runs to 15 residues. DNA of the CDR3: TGTGCCAGCAAGAGGGCGGGTGCAACTAATGAAAAACTGTTTTTT. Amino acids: CASKRAGATNEKLFF.

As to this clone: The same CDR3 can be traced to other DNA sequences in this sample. The CDR3 DNA sequence: TGTGCCAGCAGCTTAGGACTGTACAATGAGCAGTTCTTC. It is translated as CASSLGLYNEQFF. The chain employs TRBV11-2 and TRBJ2-1, with no clear D. CDR3 length: 13 residues. Germline V gene lookup returns CDR1 SGHAT and CDR2 FQNNGV. Trimming stripped 1 base from V and 4 bases from J, with 5 bases between.

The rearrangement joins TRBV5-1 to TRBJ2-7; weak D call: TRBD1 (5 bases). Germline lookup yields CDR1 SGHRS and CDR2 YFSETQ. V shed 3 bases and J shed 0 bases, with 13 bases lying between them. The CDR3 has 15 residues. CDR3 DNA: TGCGCCAGCAGCTCAGACAGCATTTCCTCCTACGAGCAGTACTTC. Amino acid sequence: CASSSDSISSYEQYF. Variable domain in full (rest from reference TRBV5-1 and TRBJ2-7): KAGVTQTPRYLIKTRGQQVTLSCSPISGHRSVSWYQQTPGQGLQFLFEYFSETQRNKGNFPGRFSGRQFSNSRSEMNVSTLELGDSALYLCASSSDSISSYEQYFGPGTRLTVT.

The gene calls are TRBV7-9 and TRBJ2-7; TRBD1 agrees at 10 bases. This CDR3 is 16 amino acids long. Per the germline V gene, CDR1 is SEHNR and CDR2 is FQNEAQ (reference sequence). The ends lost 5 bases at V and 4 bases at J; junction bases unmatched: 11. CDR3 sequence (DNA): TGTGCCAGCAGCCCACACCGGGACAGGGGAAGGTACGAGCAGTACTTC. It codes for CASSPHRDRGRYEQYF.